The 30 T cell receptor beta chains below come from one sample, sequenced in a study of cytomegalovirus exposure and HLA in healthy donors. It was with 60 Vbeta and 13 Jbeta primers that the PCR ran. Only in-frame clones appear in the TCRdb table, and some are missing; sequencing was by immunoSEQ multiplex PCR. Among 120,000 or so clones listed, 80% to 90% were seen once. Sequences were obtained from PBMCs. These TCRs come from a male donor in good health and CMV-seropositive.

The CDR3 coding sequence is TGTGCCAGCAACAAGGGGACAGGGGGCGTGGATACGCAGTATTTT. It codes for CASNKGTGGVDTQYF. This chain links TRBV7-2 with TRBJ2-3; TRBD1 matches at 12 bases. V was clipped by 7 bases and J by 6 bases; unmatched bases: 8. The CDR3 is 15 amino acids. Germline lookup yields CDR1 SGHTA and CDR2 FQGNSA.

This chain uses TRBV11-1 with TRBJ2-5; 15 nucleotides align to TRBD2. The end of the DNA aligns better with TRBJ2-7, so the J call may be wrong. The CDR3 runs 16 residues. Germline-derived CDR1 and CDR2 are SGHAT and FQDESV (reference sequence). CDR3 DNA: TGTGCCAGCAGCTCGGGACTAGCGGGGGGCGGCGGCGAGCAGTACTTC. Translation: CASSSGLAGGGGEQYF.

The chain recombines TRBV5-1 with TRBJ2-1, with TRBD2 matching 7 bases. After removal of 8 bases from V and 5 bases from J, the junction contained 7 bases not matched to a gene. Germline V lookup: CDR1 SGHRS, CDR2 YFSETQ. The CDR3 has 13 amino acids. CDR3 region: CASRDYPNNEQFF. In DNA, the CDR3 is TGCGCCAGTCGGGACTACCCTAACAATGAGCAGTTCTTC.

This clone has just one count. The rearrangement joins TRBV4-3 to TRBJ2-7, with a weak D call TRBD1 (6 bases). CDR1 is LGHNA, CDR2 YSLEER, per germline. Trimming removed 1 base at V and 0 bases at J, with 13 bases between. CDR3 length equals 16 residues. Written as DNA, the CDR3 is TGCGCCAGCAGCCAAGGGACAGCTACCTTCTCCTACGAGCAGTACTTC. It specifies CASSQGTATFSYEQYF.

V gene TRBV7-2 combines with J gene TRBJ1-2, with 9 bases matching TRBD1. Germline-derived CDR1 and CDR2 are SGHTA and FQGNSA. The CDR3 runs 15 residues. Trimming cost V 5 bases and J 4 bases; bases outside gene matches: 8. As DNA, the CDR3 is TGTGCCAGCAGCCCGAGGGACAGGGACGCCTATGGCTACACCTTC. Amino acid sequence: CASSPRDRDAYGYTF.

The V gene is TRBV13, the J gene TRBJ2-2; 13 bases line up with TRBD2. CDR3 size: 18 residues. Trimming took 1 base from V and 4 from J; bases not matched to a gene: 6. CDR1 PRHDT and CDR2 FYEKMQ come from the germline V gene (reference sequence). Here the CDR3 reads CASSLAGLAGRATGELFF. The CDR3 coding sequence is TGTGCCAGCAGCTTAGCGGGACTAGCGGGACGAGCCACCGGGGAGCTGTTTTTT.

For this clone: An end of the junction does not agree with germline; a read error may underlie this. The V gene is TRBV29-1, the J gene TRBJ2-7; D unresolved. Germline loops: CDR1 SQVTM, CDR2 ANQGSEA. The CDR3 sequence is 14 residues long. Here the CDR3 reads CSVEDVRVPYEQHF. CDR3 nucleotide sequence: TGCAGCGTTGAAGATGTCCGGGTTCCCTACGAGCAGCACTTC.

This chain connects TRBV9 to TRBJ2-7, with TRBD1 as a possible D gene (6 bases). Trimming cost V 4 bases and J 0 bases, with 11 bases left between them. CDR1 and CDR2 from the germline V gene are SGDLS and YYNGEE. This CDR3 region has 14 residues. The CDR3 region has the DNA TGTGCCAGCAGCCCCCGGACAGCCTCCTACGAGCAGTACTTC. Translation gives CASSPRTASYEQYF.

V is TRBV6-6 and J is TRBJ1-4, with D tentatively TRBD1 (5 bases). The V and J ends lost 11 bases and 0 bases respectively, with 13 bases between them. CDR3 length equals 14 residues. The germline V gene has CDR1 MNHNY and CDR2 SVGAGI (reference sequence). The CDR3 nucleotides read TGTGCCGGGAGGGGTGCCGCAACTAATGAAAAACTGTTTTTT. This gives the protein CAGRGAATNEKLFF.

This sequence joins TRBV7-9 and TRBJ2-3; a possible D gene is TRBD2 (5 bases). The CDR3 length is 14 residues. V was pared by 5 bases and J by 3 bases, with 12 bases between. In germline, CDR1 is SEHNR, CDR2 FQNEAQ (reference sequence). CDR3: CASSVQRGTDTQYF. The CDR3 DNA reads TGTGCCAGCAGCGTCCAAAGAGGGACAGATACGCAGTATTTT.

The CDR3: CASRKHRSGNTIYF. CDR3 bases: TGTGCCAGCAGGAAACATCGCTCTGGAAACACCATATATTTT. The gene calls are TRBV6-5 and TRBJ1-3; no definite D call. The V gene's germline CDR1 is MNHEY and CDR2 SVGAGI. Trimming removed 6 bases at V and 0 bases at J, with 9 bases between. The CDR3 is 14 residues long.

CDR3 region: CASSPVGPGGYEQYF. The CDR3 region has the DNA TGTGCCAGCAGCCCGGTAGGCCCCGGAGGATACGAGCAGTACTTC. The chain carries TRBV5-7 and TRBJ2-7, with D possibly TRBD2 on 5 matching bases. TRBV5-7 is an ORF, and what it does is uncertain. This CDR3 has 15 residues. The V and J ends lost 4 bases and 4 bases respectively, with 18 bases between them.

On this clone itself: The junction does not match germline at one end; this may be a read error. The genes are TRBV5-4 and TRBJ2-3; 15 bases are shared with TRBD2. CDR1 is SGHNT, CDR2 YYREEE, per germline (reference sequence). The CDR3 is 16 residues long. CDR3 sequence: CAGSSGLAGGGDTQYF. In DNA form, the CDR3 reads TGTGCCGGCAGCTCGGGACTAGCGGGAGGTGGAGATACGCAGTATTTT.

The gene calls are TRBV5-4 and TRBJ2-7, with 9 bases lining up with TRBD1. The CDR3 spans 14 residues. V lost 4 bases and J lost 7; bases outside the gene matches: 9. Germline V gene sequence: CDR1 SGHNT, CDR2 YYREEE (reference sequence). In nucleotides, the CDR3 is TGTGCCAGCAGCGCGCCGGGACAGGGACTTGAGCAGTACTTC. This encodes CASSAPGQGLEQYF. The full variable domain, rest sourced from reference TRBV5-4 and TRBJ2-7, is ETGVTQSPTHLIKTRGQQVTLRCSSQSGHNTVSWYQQALGQGPQFIFQYYREEENGRGNFPPRFSGLQFPNYSSELNVNALELDDSALYLCASSAPGQGLEQYFGPGTRLTVT.

The chain couples TRBV18 to TRBJ1-5; D possibly corresponds to TRBD1 (6 bases). V was trimmed by 2 bases and J by 7 bases, leaving 21 bases between them. Germline V gives CDR1 KGHSH, CDR2 LQKENI. The CDR3 runs to 17 residues. The CDR3 protein is CASSPGRAGASGQPQHF. The CDR3 DNA reads TGTGCCAGCTCACCAGGGCGGGCGGGGGCCTCGGGGCAGCCCCAGCATTTT.

This chain uses TRBV6-1 with TRBJ1-4, with TRBD1 matching over 7 bases. The germline V gene has CDR1 MNHNS and CDR2 SASEGT. This CDR3 region has 13 residues. The V and J ends lost 7 bases and 5 bases, in that order; junction bases with no gene match: 4. CDR3 sequence (DNA): TGTGCCAGCAAGGGGGCGGTGAATGAAAAACTGTTTTTT. Translated, it gives CASKGAVNEKLFF.

The chain links TRBV2 to TRBJ1-1; D may be TRBD1 (6 bases). CDR3 length equals 14 residues. Germline V CDR1 and CDR2: SNHLY, FYNNEI. Trimming stripped 8 bases from V and 1 base from J, with 14 bases between. CDR3 amino acids: CASASGTPNTEAFF. The CDR3 DNA follows: TGTGCCAGCGCATCCGGGACACCGAACACTGAAGCTTTCTTT.

The J gene is TRBJ2-1, the V gene TRBV19; D gene uncertain. Looked up from germline, CDR1 is LNHDA and CDR2 is SQIVND (reference sequence). Trimming shortened V by 3 bases and J by 0 bases, and 15 bases separated the two germline ends. This CDR3 is built from 17 residues. CDR3 residues: CASSMGSGPSSYNEQFF. In nucleotides, the CDR3 is TGTGCCAGTAGTATGGGCTCCGGTCCGAGCTCCTACAATGAGCAGTTCTTC.

V usage is TRBV20-1 and J usage is TRBJ2-5, with TRBD2 identical over 7 bases. V dropped 7 bases and J dropped 5; count of bases not matched to a gene: 1. There are 10 residues in the CDR3. Germline CDR1 reads DFQATT; CDR2 reads SNEGSKA (reference sequence). CDR3 nucleotide sequence: TGCAGTGGGGGGGGTGAGACCCAGTACTTC. It yields the protein CSGGGETQYF.

The chain is built from TRBV28 and TRBJ1-1; TRBD1 matches 8 bases. The V gene end was trimmed by 7 bases and the J gene end by 4 bases; junction bases not matched to a gene: 8. Germline loops: CDR1 MDHEN, CDR2 SYDVKM. This CDR3 spans 14 amino acids. The CDR3 bases are TGTGCCAGCAATCAGGGGGCACGTGGCACTGAAGCTTTCTTT. It encodes CASNQGARGTEAFF. Complete variable domain (other parts from reference TRBV28 and TRBJ1-1): DVKVTQSSRYLVKRTGEKVFLECVQDMDHENMFWYRQDPGLGLRLIYFSYDVKMKEKGDIPEGYSVSREKKERFSLILESASTNQTSMYLCASNQGARGTEAFFGQGTRLTVV.

This clone was seen just once. The V and J genes are TRBV29-1 and TRBJ1-2; 7 positions agree with TRBD1. J gave up 8 bases and V 5 bases, and 14 bases lay outside the gene matches. The germline gives CDR1 SQVTM, CDR2 ANQGSEA. This CDR3 spans 14 amino acids. The DNA for the CDR3 is TGCAGCGTTCCCCGGGACAGAAAATTTGGCGGCTACACCTTC. Its protein is CSVPRDRKFGGYTF.

This rearrangement joins TRBV9 to TRBJ2-3, with TRBD2 identical over 9 bases. Germline V gives CDR1 SGDLS, CDR2 YYNGEE. The CDR3 loop spans 15 amino acids. V lost 1 base and J lost 4; bases outside the gene matches: 4. CDR3 nucleotide sequence: TGTGCCAGCAGCGTACGCGGGAGGGCCTCAGATACGCAGTATTTT. Its protein is CASSVRGRASDTQYF.

This chain links TRBV11-2 with TRBJ2-1; the match to TRBD2 covers 12 bases. Germline V lookup: CDR1 SGHAT, CDR2 FQNNGV. The CDR3 is 15 amino acids. V dropped 5 bases and J dropped 7; count of bases not matched to a gene: 6. The chain's CDR3 is CASSPTSGRGNEQFF. In DNA, the CDR3 is TGTGCCAGCAGCCCGACTAGCGGGAGAGGGAATGAGCAGTTCTTC.

Only a few counts were recorded for this clone. V gene TRBV27 combines with J gene TRBJ2-7; a possible D gene is TRBD2 (7 bases). CDR3 length equals 14 residues. V was clipped by 6 bases and J by 6 bases, with 18 bases between them. Germline V CDR1 and CDR2: MNHEY, SMNVEV (reference sequence). The CDR3 reads CASSKVGGHGEQYF. In DNA form, the CDR3 reads TGTGCCAGCAGCAAAGTCGGGGGGCACGGCGAGCAGTACTTC.

This rearrangement joins TRBV5-1 to TRBJ2-7, with D possibly TRBD1 on 6 matching bases. The CDR3 loop spans 15 amino acids. Trimming shortened V by 4 bases and J by 2 bases, and 16 bases separated the two germline ends. Germline assignment: CDR1 SGHRS and CDR2 YFSETQ. In nucleotides, the CDR3 is TGCGCCAGCAGCCCCGACAGGTTCGAACCCTACGAGCAGTACTTC. This codes for CASSPDRFEPYEQYF.

This clone was detected only once. The J gene is TRBJ2-7, the V gene TRBV19, with TRBD1 matching over 8 bases. The CDR3 has 15 amino acids. V was clipped by 9 bases and J by 0 bases; unmatched bases: 10. The germline V gene has CDR1 LNHDA and CDR2 SQIVND (reference sequence). As DNA, the CDR3 is TGTGCCAGCTCCCTTGGCGGACAGGGCTCCTACGAGCAGTACTTC. Protein product: CASSLGGQGSYEQYF.

This chain's CDR3 is CASSQAIGTSGSQETQYF. The CDR3 bases are TGCGCCAGCAGCCAAGCGATCGGTACTAGCGGGAGCCAAGAGACCCAGTACTTC. This chain links TRBV4-3 with TRBJ2-5, with 11 bases identical to TRBD2. Germline V gene data show CDR1 as LGHNA and CDR2 as YSLEER. Germline trimming cut 1 base from V and 1 base from J; bases unmatched to any gene: 8. The CDR3 extends over 18 amino acids.

This chain uses TRBV5-6 with TRBJ2-2, with D tentatively TRBD2 (6 bases). There are 15 residues in the CDR3. The germline V gene has CDR1 SGHDT and CDR2 YYEEEE. Between the trimmed V and J ends, which lost 3 bases and 0 bases, there was a span of 9 bases. The CDR3 DNA is TGTGCCAGCAGCTATGGGGGGACGAACACCGGGGAGCTGTTTTTT. It codes for CASSYGGTNTGELFF. Together with reference TRBV5-6 and TRBJ2-2, the CDR3 gives the full variable domain: DAGVTQSPTHLIKTRGQQVTLRCSPKSGHDTVSWYQQALGQGPQFIFQYYEEEERQRGNFPDRFSGHQFPNYSSELNVNALLLGDSALYLCASSYGGTNTGELFFGEGSRLTVL.

The chain couples TRBV18 to TRBJ2-7, with TRBD2 matching over 11 bases. Germline CDR1 reads KGHSH; CDR2 reads LQKENI. The V gene end was trimmed by 0 bases and the J gene end by 3 bases; junction bases not matched to a gene: 13. CDR3 length: 19 amino acids. The CDR3 DNA follows: TGTGCCAGCTCACCACCGGGGACTAGCGGCGTTGCTGGAGGCTACGAGCAGTACTTC. Amino acid sequence: CASSPPGTSGVAGGYEQYF.

The chain uses TRBV27 and TRBJ2-7; 9 bases align to TRBD2. Per the germline V gene, CDR1 is MNHEY and CDR2 is SMNVEV (reference sequence). This CDR3 spans 15 amino acids. With V trimmed by 0 bases and J by 3 bases, 3 bases remained unmatched. CDR3 sequence reads: CASSLSPSGDYEQYF. CDR3 in DNA: TGTGCCAGCAGTTTATCCCCTAGCGGGGACTACGAGCAGTACTTC.